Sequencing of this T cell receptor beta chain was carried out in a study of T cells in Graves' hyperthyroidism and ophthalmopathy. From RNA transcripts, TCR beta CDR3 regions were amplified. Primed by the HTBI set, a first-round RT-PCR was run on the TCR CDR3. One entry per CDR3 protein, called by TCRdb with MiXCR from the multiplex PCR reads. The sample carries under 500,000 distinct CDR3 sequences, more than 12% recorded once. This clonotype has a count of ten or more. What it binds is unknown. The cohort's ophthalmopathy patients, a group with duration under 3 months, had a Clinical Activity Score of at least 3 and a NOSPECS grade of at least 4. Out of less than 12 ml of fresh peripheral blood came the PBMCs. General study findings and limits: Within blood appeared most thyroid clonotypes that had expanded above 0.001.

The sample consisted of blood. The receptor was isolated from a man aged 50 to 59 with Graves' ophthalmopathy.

The CDR3 DNA is TGCGCCAGCAGCGAGGGACACGCGAACACTGAAGCTTTCTTT. Its protein product is CASSEGHANTEAFF. The chain recombines TRBV5-1 with TRBJ1-1; D perhaps matches TRBD1 (6 bases). V was cut by 4 bases and J by 1 base, with 11 bases left in between. The length of the CDR3 is 14 residues. Per germline, CDR1 SGHRS and CDR2 YFSETQ.